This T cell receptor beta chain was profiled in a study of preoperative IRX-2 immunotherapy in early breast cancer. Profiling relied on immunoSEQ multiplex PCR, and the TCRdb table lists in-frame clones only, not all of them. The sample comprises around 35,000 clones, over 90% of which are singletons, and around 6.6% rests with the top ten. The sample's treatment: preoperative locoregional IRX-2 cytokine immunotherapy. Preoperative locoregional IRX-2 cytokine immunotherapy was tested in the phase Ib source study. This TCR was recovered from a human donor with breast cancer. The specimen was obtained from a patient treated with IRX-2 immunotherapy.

The CDR3 reads CASSETYNSPLHF. The CDR3, as DNA: TGCGCCAGCAGTGAGACGTATAATTCACCCCTCCACTTT. This chain connects TRBV10-1 to TRBJ1-6; D remains ambiguous. The V gene's germline CDR1 is WNHNN and CDR2 SYGVQD (reference sequence). The CDR3 length is 13 residues. Deletions cut 2 bases from V and 4 bases from J, with 3 bases between.